These 7 T cell receptor beta chains were sequenced from one sample in a study of low-dose radiotherapy and immunotherapy resistance in tumors. Both TCRalpha and TCRbeta chains were reverse transcribed with V-gene-specific primers. Both a constant-region primer and a V-primer adapter served to amplify TCRs across roughly 22 PCR cycles. TCRdb re-called the reads with MiXCR, one entry per CDR3 protein. This table has about 84,000 distinct CDR3 sequences, about 17% appearing once. As to time point: after trial treatment. As to treatment: LDRT plus nivolumab, ipilimumab, low-dose cyclophosphamide and aspirin (RACIN trial). The sample consisted of PBMCs, taken after low-dose radiotherapy plus immunotherapy. The origin of the receptors is a male donor with prostate cancer.

This clonotype appeared many times. The rearrangement joins TRBV5-1 to TRBJ2-1; TRBD1 agrees at 8 bases. The CDR3 length is 11 residues. With 4 bases clipped from V and 15 bases from J, the junction kept 6 bases outside the gene matches. Looked up from germline, CDR1 is SGHRS and CDR2 is YFSETQ. The DNA for the CDR3 is TGCGCCAGCAGCCCTGGGACAGGTCTGTTCTTC. It translates to CASSPGTGLFF.

This clonotype was counted at least ten times. The genes are TRBV28 and TRBJ2-1; 9 bases fit TRBD2. This CDR3 comprises 15 residues. Trimming removed 0 bases from V and 5 bases from J; junction bases left unmatched: 2. Germline CDR1 MDHEN, CDR2 SYDVKM. In DNA, the CDR3 is TGTGCCAGCAGTTTATGGCCTAGCGGGAACAATGAGCAGTTCTTC. Residues: CASSLWPSGNNEQFF.

This clonotype was counted ten times or more. The gene calls are TRBV5-1 and TRBJ2-7, with a tentative D call TRBD2 (5 bases). There are 15 residues in the CDR3. Germline V lookup: CDR1 SGHRS, CDR2 YFSETQ. V lost 5 bases to trimming and J lost 0 bases, with 15 bases between them. Here the CDR3 reads CASRVSESSSYEQYF. The DNA of the CDR3 is TGCGCCAGCAGAGTTAGCGAGTCGAGCTCCTACGAGCAGTACTTC.

Comments on this clonotype: A far larger clone differs by one base, so this is likely a read error. This chain connects TRBV4-1 to TRBJ2-1; 7 bases fit TRBD2. Germline CDR1 reads MGHRA; CDR2 reads YSYEKL. This CDR3 region has 16 residues. V trimming: 2 bases; J trimming: 10 bases; junction bases outside the gene matches: 14. The CDR3 here is CASSQQSLGGTYEQFF. As DNA, the CDR3 is TGCGCCAGCAGCCAACAATCCCTGGGGGGGACCTACGAGCAGTTCTTC.

This clonotype was seen at least ten times. The rearrangement joins TRBV3-1 to TRBJ1-5; D remains unclear. The CDR3 is 14 amino acids. V lost 1 base, J lost 7 bases, and 11 bases lay in between. The germline V gene encodes CDR1 LGHDT and CDR2 YNNKEL (reference sequence). CDR3 in DNA: TGTGCCAGCAGCCAAGCCGGGGTCAACCAGCCCCAGCATTTT. Translated, it gives CASSQAGVNQPQHF.

This clonotype has a count of ten or more. J is TRBJ2-2 and V is TRBV7-9; 7 bases line up with TRBD2. Per the germline V gene, CDR1 is SEHNR and CDR2 is FQNEAQ (reference sequence). The length of the CDR3 is 15 residues. V was clipped by 7 bases and J by 2 bases; unmatched bases: 7. The CDR3: CASMLAGLNTGELFF. The CDR3 DNA sequence: TGTGCCAGCATGTTAGCGGGCCTTAACACCGGGGAGCTGTTTTTT.

This clonotype was observed once. This likely traces to a read error, being one base from a far larger clone. This chain connects TRBV5-6 to TRBJ2-7, with D unresolved. There are 16 residues in the CDR3. Germline V gene sequence: CDR1 SGHDT, CDR2 YYEEEE. Trimming took off 0 bases at V and 7 bases at J, with 20 bases between the two ends. CDR3 loop: CASSLELSAAYNEQYF. In DNA, the CDR3 is TGTGCCAGCAGCTTGGAACTCTCGGCGGCCTACAATGAGCAGTACTTC.